The entry that follows covers one T cell receptor beta chain sequence. The antigen is unknown. The junction had 7 bases not matched to a gene; V was cut back by 6 bases and J by 6 bases. Per germline, CDR1 KGHSH and CDR2 LQKENI. The CDR3 consists of 14 residues. These data belong to a study of identical twins. General observations from the study: Out-of-frame alpha sequences shared between twins exhibited an excess of low generation probability.

Each CDR3 protein gets one entry after TCRdb re-called the 5' RACE reads with MiXCR. The sample yields 1.5 million to 2 million distinct CDR3 sequences, roughly 35% seen once. Sequencing was done on a sample of cord blood. This clonotype originated in a newborn girl in good health. This chain joins TRBV18 and TRBJ1-4; 7 bases align to TRBD1. This CDR3 reads CASSRQGRDEKLFF. DNA for the CDR3: TGTGCCAGCTCCAGACAGGGTCGTGATGAAAAACTGTTTTTT.